The 32 T cell receptor beta chains below come from one sample, sequenced in a study of blood T cells in healthy people across ages. Next came a second PCR, run for roughly 6 to 11 cycles, which used a sample-barcoded 5' primer along with a J-beta primer mix. One entry per CDR3 protein, called by TCRdb with MiXCR from the 5' RACE reads. The data contain 1.2 million to 1.5 million distinct CDR3 sequences, 45% to 70% of them seen just once; the ten biggest clones take up about 6.7%. The sample comprised blood. The receptors come from a man between 18 and 29 years old in good health.

This sequence joins TRBV4-1 and TRBJ2-1; 8 bases are a match to TRBD2. The CDR3 is 17 amino acids. V dropped 5 bases and J dropped 4; count of bases not matched to a gene: 13. Germline V gene lookup returns CDR1 MGHRA and CDR2 YSYEKL. CDR3 sequence (DNA): TGCGCCAGCAGCTATACGGTCCGGGAGGGAGCTTACAATGAGCAGTTCTTC. This encodes CASSYTVREGAYNEQFF.

The chain is built from TRBV29-1 and TRBJ2-1; the match to TRBD2 covers 9 bases. Germline CDR1 and CDR2: SQVTM and ANQGSEA. The CDR3 length is 14 residues. The ends lost 5 bases at V and 8 bases at J; junction bases unmatched: 10. The CDR3 is CSVLPGLALYEQFF. CDR3 nucleotide sequence: TGCAGCGTTCTGCCGGGACTAGCTCTTTATGAGCAGTTCTTC.

The chain recombines TRBV12-3 or TRBV12-4 with TRBJ2-1; 13 bases match TRBD2. Trimming cost V 9 bases and J 9 bases; bases outside gene matches: 8. This CDR3 spans 14 amino acids. DNA of the CDR3: TGTGCCAGTTCCGGGACTAGCGGGATGGTTGAGCAGTTCTTC. Amino acid sequence: CASSGTSGMVEQFF.

This chain uses TRBV5-4 with TRBJ2-3; D might be TRBD2 (6 bases). Trimming took 2 bases from V and 9 from J, leaving 22 bases between them. Germline V lookup: CDR1 SGHNT, CDR2 YYREEE (reference sequence). The length of the CDR3 is 16 residues. The CDR3 nucleotides read TGTGCCAGCAGCTTCCTGGCCGGGGGAGGAATTCGAACGCAGTATTTT. It codes for CASSFLAGGGIRTQYF.

This chain links TRBV29-1 with TRBJ2-7; D is perhaps TRBD1 or TRBD2 (6 bases each). The CDR3 spans 13 residues. Germline CDR1 SQVTM, CDR2 ANQGSEA. V was clipped by 7 bases and J by 0 bases, with 13 bases between them. The CDR3 loop reads CSATGRFSYEQYF. CDR3 bases: TGCAGCGCCACAGGGAGGTTCTCCTACGAGCAGTACTTC.

The chain recombines TRBV29-1 with TRBJ1-5; tentative D call: TRBD1 (6 bases). With 0 bases removed from V and 7 bases from J, the gap between germline ends came to 19 bases. Germline V lookup: CDR1 SQVTM, CDR2 ANQGSEA. This CDR3 spans 16 amino acids. CDR3 sequence: CSVEDDPGARNQPQHF. The CDR3 DNA reads TGCAGCGTTGAAGATGATCCGGGGGCGAGGAACCAGCCCCAGCATTTT.

Comment on this clonotype: One end of the junction varies from germline; a read error may be responsible. This chain's CDR3 is CRVGEDQTQYF. In DNA, the CDR3 is TGCCGCGTTGGTGAGGATCAAACGCAGTATTTT. The V and J genes are TRBV29-1 and TRBJ2-3; D is unresolved. The CDR3 totals 11 residues. Germline-derived CDR1 and CDR2 are SQVTM and ANQGSEA.

This clonotype was recorded only once. This chain uses TRBV5-6 with TRBJ2-6; D tentatively reads TRBD1 or TRBD2 (5 bases each). The V end was cut by 0 bases, the J end by 0 bases, with 13 bases between. Germline CDR1 and CDR2: SGHDT and YYEEEE. This CDR3 contains 18 residues. CDR3 region: CASSLASGAFSGANVLTF. In nucleotides, the CDR3 is TGTGCCAGCAGCTTGGCGTCCGGGGCTTTCTCTGGGGCCAACGTCCTGACTTTC.

The rearrangement uses TRBV29-1 and TRBJ1-1; tentative D call: TRBD1 (5 bases). CDR3 size: 15 residues. V dropped 2 bases and J dropped 0 bases, with 13 bases sitting between them. CDR1 is SQVTM and CDR2 is ANQGSEA in the germline V gene. CDR3 in amino acids: CSVERPGRMNTEAFF. CDR3 nucleotide sequence: TGCAGCGTTGAAAGGCCAGGGAGAATGAACACTGAAGCTTTCTTT.

In this sample, this clonotype turned up a few times. The chain links TRBV7-2 to TRBJ2-4, with 7 bases fitting TRBD1. The ends lost 4 bases at V and 4 bases at J; junction bases unmatched: 7. The length of the CDR3 is 15 residues. Looked up from germline, CDR1 is SGHTA and CDR2 is FQGNSA. CDR3 protein: CASSYVGGPKNIQYF. CDR3 bases: TGTGCCAGCAGCTACGTAGGGGGCCCTAAAAACATTCAGTACTTC.

The chain uses TRBV6-5 and TRBJ1-1; D is uncertain. The CDR3 consists of 16 residues. Trimming took 0 bases from V and 6 from J, leaving 17 bases between them. Germline V gene sequence: CDR1 MNHEY, CDR2 SVGAGI. CDR3 DNA: TGTGCCAGCAGTTACTCTGGTGAGATTATTCGGGCTGAAGCTTTCTTT. This translates into CASSYSGEIIRAEAFF.

The chain combines TRBV5-8 with TRBJ2-5, with 12 positions matching TRBD1. Germline values: CDR1 SGHTS, CDR2 YDEGEE. The J segment lost 5 bases and the V segment lost 1 base, leaving 3 bases of the junction unmatched. CDR3 size: 15 residues. The CDR3 protein is CASSLRDRGLETQYF. The CDR3 nucleotides are TGTGCCAGCAGCTTGAGGGACAGGGGGCTGGAGACCCAGTACTTC.

The rearrangement uses TRBV27 and TRBJ2-7; 10 bases are shared with TRBD1. V shed 6 bases, J shed 5 bases, and the junction held 13 bases outside the gene matches. The CDR3 consists of 16 residues. Germline lookup yields CDR1 MNHEY and CDR2 SMNVEV (reference sequence). The CDR3 spells CASSQGGGTGVHEQYF. CDR3 bases: TGTGCCAGCAGCCAGGGGGGCGGGACAGGGGTGCACGAGCAGTACTTC.

The chain's CDR3 is CASSHRSSGTPYNEQFF. CDR3 bases: TGTGCCAGCAGCCACCGTTCCTCGGGGACGCCTTACAATGAGCAGTTCTTC. The chain couples TRBV4-2 to TRBJ2-1, with D perhaps TRBD1 or TRBD2 (5 bases each). The germline V gene encodes CDR1 LGHNA and CDR2 YNFKEQ. V was pared by 3 bases and J by 4 bases, with 19 bases between. The CDR3 loop spans 17 amino acids.

The rearrangement uses TRBV7-9 and TRBJ2-7, with 7 bases lining up with TRBD2. This CDR3 comprises 15 residues. Unmatched junction bases numbered 19, after V lost 10 bases and J lost 7 bases. Germline V gene sequence: CDR1 SEHNR, CDR2 FQNEAQ (reference sequence). The CDR3 nucleotides are TGTGCCACCTTTACCCCACTAGCGCCATCAAATGAGCAGTACTTC. Translation gives CATFTPLAPSNEQYF.

The chain is built from TRBV7-2 and TRBJ2-1; 9 bases are a match to TRBD2. The CDR3 is 15 residues long. The V segment lost 1 base and the J segment 8 bases; nucleotides outside the gene matches: 6. Germline CDR1 SGHTA, CDR2 FQGNSA. The chain's CDR3 is CASSLEASGVDEQFF. The CDR3 nucleotides read TGTGCCAGCAGCTTAGAGGCTAGCGGGGTGGATGAGCAGTTCTTC.

This chain uses TRBV11-2 with TRBJ2-2; unclear D gene. This CDR3 is built from 13 residues. Germline V gene data show CDR1 as SGHAT and CDR2 as FQNNGV. The V end lost 3 bases, the J end lost 2 bases, and 4 bases lay between the germline ends. The CDR3 here is CASSFVNTGELFF. DNA for the CDR3: TGTGCCAGCAGCTTCGTCAACACCGGGGAGCTGTTTTTT.

Turning to this clonotype: At one end, the junction sequence differs from germline, possibly due to a read error. This sequence joins TRBV20-1 and TRBJ2-5; D is undetermined. Germline CDR1 is DFQATT and CDR2 is SNEGSKA (reference sequence). The CDR3 covers 13 residues. The CDR3 DNA reads TGCAGCGCTAGAAGTGTGGGCCAAGAGACCCAGTACTTC. Encoded protein: CSARSVGQETQYF.

V gene TRBV7-8 combines with J gene TRBJ2-1, with 8 bases matching TRBD2. The J segment lost 4 bases and the V segment lost 10 bases, leaving 12 bases of the junction unmatched. CDR1 and CDR2 (germline): SGHVS, FQNEAQ. The CDR3 has 15 residues. The DNA of the CDR3 is TGTGCCACCGGTACCATAGCGGGGCGGTACAATGAGCAGTTCTTC. Translation: CATGTIAGRYNEQFF.

The V and J genes are TRBV29-1 and TRBJ2-2; D unresolved. Germline values: CDR1 SQVTM, CDR2 ANQGSEA. V dropped 3 bases and J dropped 3 bases, with 11 bases sitting between them. The CDR3 contains 14 residues. The CDR3: CSVDAVPDTGELFF. The CDR3, as DNA: TGCAGCGTTGATGCGGTGCCAGACACCGGGGAGCTGTTTTTT.

The chain couples TRBV4-2 to TRBJ2-5, with a weak D call TRBD2 (6 bases). V was trimmed by 0 bases and J by 2 bases, leaving 10 bases between them. Germline CDR1 is LGHNA and CDR2 is YNFKEQ. The CDR3 spans 15 residues. CDR3 in amino acids: CASSQDLGTQETQYF. CDR3 sequence (DNA): TGTGCCAGCAGCCAAGATCTGGGGACTCAAGAGACCCAGTACTTC.

This chain uses TRBV25-1 with TRBJ2-7; the D gene is possibly TRBD2 (5 bases). The J call could be wrong; TRBJ2-5 is a better fit for the DNA end. This CDR3 contains 14 residues. CDR1 MGHDK and CDR2 SYGVNS come from the germline V gene. CDR3 nucleotides: TGTGCCAGCAGTCCCTGGACTGAAAAAGAGACCCAGTACTTC. Its protein is CASSPWTEKETQYF.

The chain couples TRBV20-1 to TRBJ1-5, with D uncertain. The CDR3 consists of 18 residues. The germline V gene encodes CDR1 DFQATT and CDR2 SNEGSKA (reference sequence). V was pared by 3 bases and J by 0 bases, with 21 bases between. The CDR3 loop is CSASRGNWADYSNQPQHF. CDR3 sequence (DNA): TGCAGTGCTAGCCGAGGGAACTGGGCAGATTATAGCAATCAGCCCCAGCATTTT.

Of note for this clonotype: Just one base apart from a much larger clone, this may be a read error. The V gene is TRBV5-1, the J gene TRBJ2-3; no clear D. Germline CDR1 reads SGHRS; CDR2 reads YFSETQ. CDR3 length: 13 residues. V lost 0 bases, J lost 9 bases, and 11 bases lay in between. CDR3 residues: CASSLDASTTQYF. DNA for the CDR3: TGCGCCAGCAGCTTGGATGCTTCCACGACGCAGTATTTT.

The rearrangement joins TRBV10-3 to TRBJ1-1; a weak D match, TRBD1 (5 bases). V was cut by 11 bases and J by 1 base, with 14 bases left in between. This CDR3 spans 13 amino acids. The germline CDR1 and CDR2 sequences are ENHRY and SYGVKD. CDR3 bases: TGTGCCCTCCGGCTTGGGGCGAACACTGAAGCTTTCTTT. It encodes CALRLGANTEAFF.

V is TRBV6-2 or TRBV6-3 and J is TRBJ2-1, with D uncertain. CDR3 length: 12 residues. CDR1 and CDR2 (germline): MNHEY, SVGEGT. Between the trimmed V and J ends, which lost 6 bases and 7 bases, there was a span of 10 bases. The DNA for the CDR3 is TGTGCCAGCAGAATGGTTAGGAATGAGCAGTTCTTC. This codes for CASRMVRNEQFF.

Points on this clonotype: One end of the junction does not line up with germline, which may come from a read error. J is TRBJ2-5 and V is TRBV6-5, with D unclear. The CDR3 covers 15 residues. The germline gives CDR1 MNHEY, CDR2 SVGAGI. CDR3 protein: CACSYSINTMGTQYF. CDR3 nucleotide sequence: TGTGCCTGCAGTTACTCTATCAACACTATGGGGACCCAGTACTTC.

The V and J genes are TRBV3-1 and TRBJ2-7, with D perhaps TRBD2 (5 bases). Between the trimmed V and J ends, which lost 0 bases and 2 bases, there was a span of 14 bases. The CDR3 runs to 16 residues. Per germline, CDR1 LGHDT and CDR2 YNNKEL (reference sequence). The chain's CDR3 is CASSQDRRSTTYEQYF. The CDR3 DNA sequence: TGTGCCAGCAGCCAAGACAGGAGGTCGACCACCTACGAGCAGTACTTC.

J is TRBJ2-5 and V is TRBV28; 8 bases are a match to TRBD2. V shed 6 bases, J shed 2 bases, and the junction held 5 bases outside the gene matches. Germline V gene sequence: CDR1 MDHEN, CDR2 SYDVKM. This CDR3 is 14 amino acids long. The CDR3 region is CASSGGDRQETQYF. The CDR3 coding sequence is TGTGCCAGCAGCGGGGGGGATAGACAAGAGACCCAGTACTTC.

This clonotype was counted between two and nine times. The V and J genes are TRBV7-9 and TRBJ1-5; D is undetermined. Germline assignment: CDR1 SEHNR and CDR2 FQNEAQ (reference sequence). V was shortened by 2 bases and J by 5 bases, with 4 bases between the two germline ends. CDR3 length equals 12 residues. The DNA for the CDR3 is TGTGCCAGCAGCTTAAAGGATCAGCCCCAGCATTTT. Its translation: CASSLKDQPQHF.

This clonotype was seen only a few times. As DNA, the CDR3 is TGTGCCAGCAGCACCCGAAGGACAGGGGAGGGTGAAAAACTGTTTTTT. Its protein is CASSTRRTGEGEKLFF. The chain couples TRBV7-9 to TRBJ1-4; 9 bases align to TRBD1. Germline V gene sequence: CDR1 SEHNR, CDR2 FQNEAQ (reference sequence). The CDR3 totals 16 residues. Germline trimming cut 5 bases from V and 7 bases from J; bases unmatched to any gene: 11.

On this clonotype itself: The conserved phenylalanine or tryptophan is not found at the CDR3 terminus, so this likely reflects a read error. V and J are TRBV4-2 and TRBJ1-2; the match to TRBD1 covers 9 bases. Trimming removed 4 bases from V and 4 bases from J; junction bases left unmatched: 7. The CDR3 covers 15 residues. The V gene's germline CDR1 is LGHNA and CDR2 YNFKEQ. CDR3 residues: CASSPRDRDSYGYTL. CDR3 coding DNA: TGTGCCAGCAGCCCCCGGGACAGGGACTCCTATGGCTACACCCTC.